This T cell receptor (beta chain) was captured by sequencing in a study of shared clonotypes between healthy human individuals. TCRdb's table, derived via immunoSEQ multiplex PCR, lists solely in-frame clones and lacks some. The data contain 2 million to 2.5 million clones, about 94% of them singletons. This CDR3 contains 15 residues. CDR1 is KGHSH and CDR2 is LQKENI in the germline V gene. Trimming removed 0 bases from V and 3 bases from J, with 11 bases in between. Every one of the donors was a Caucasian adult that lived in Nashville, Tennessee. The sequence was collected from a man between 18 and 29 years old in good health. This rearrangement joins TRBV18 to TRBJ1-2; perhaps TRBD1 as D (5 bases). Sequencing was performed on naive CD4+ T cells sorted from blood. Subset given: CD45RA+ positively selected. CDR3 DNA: TGTGCCAGCTCACCACCCAACCAGGGTCACTATGGCTACACCTTC. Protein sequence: CASSPPNQGHYGYTF.